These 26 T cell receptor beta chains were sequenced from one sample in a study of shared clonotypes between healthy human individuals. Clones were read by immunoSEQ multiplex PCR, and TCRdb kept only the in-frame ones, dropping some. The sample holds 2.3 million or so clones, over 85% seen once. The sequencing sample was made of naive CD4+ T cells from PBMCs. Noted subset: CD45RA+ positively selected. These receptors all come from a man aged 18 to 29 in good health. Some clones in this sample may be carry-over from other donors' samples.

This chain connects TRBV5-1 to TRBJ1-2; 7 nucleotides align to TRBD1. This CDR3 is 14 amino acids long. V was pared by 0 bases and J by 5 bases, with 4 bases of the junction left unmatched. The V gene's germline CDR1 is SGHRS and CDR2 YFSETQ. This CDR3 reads CASSLETGRYGYTF. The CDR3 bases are TGCGCCAGCAGCTTGGAGACAGGGAGGTATGGCTACACCTTC.

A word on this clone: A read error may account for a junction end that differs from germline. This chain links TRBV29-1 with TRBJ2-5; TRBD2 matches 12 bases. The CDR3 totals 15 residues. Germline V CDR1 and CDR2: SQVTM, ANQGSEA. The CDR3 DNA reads TGCAGCGCCCAACTAGCGGGAGGCCGGCAAGGGACCCAGTACTTC. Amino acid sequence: CSAQLAGGRQGTQYF.

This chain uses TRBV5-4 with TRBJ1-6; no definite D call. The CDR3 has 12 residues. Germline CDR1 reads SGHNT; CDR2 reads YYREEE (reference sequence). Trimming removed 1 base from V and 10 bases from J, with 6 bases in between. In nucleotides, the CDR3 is TGTGCCAGCAGCTTGAAAGGCTCACCCCTCCACTTT. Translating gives CASSLKGSPLHF.

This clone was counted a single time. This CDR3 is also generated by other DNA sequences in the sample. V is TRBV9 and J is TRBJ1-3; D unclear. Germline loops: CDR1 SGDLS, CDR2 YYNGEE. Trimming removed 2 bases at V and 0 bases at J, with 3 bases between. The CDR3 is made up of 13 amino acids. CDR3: CASSVDSGNTIYF. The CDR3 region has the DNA TGTGCCAGCAGCGTTGACTCTGGAAACACCATATATTTT. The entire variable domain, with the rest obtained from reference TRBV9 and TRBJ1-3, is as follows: DSGVTQTPKHLITATGQRVTLRCSPRSGDLSVYWYQQSLDQGLQFLIQYYNGEERAKGNILERFSAQQFPDLHSELNLSSLELGDSALYFCASSVDSGNTIYFGEGSWLTVV.

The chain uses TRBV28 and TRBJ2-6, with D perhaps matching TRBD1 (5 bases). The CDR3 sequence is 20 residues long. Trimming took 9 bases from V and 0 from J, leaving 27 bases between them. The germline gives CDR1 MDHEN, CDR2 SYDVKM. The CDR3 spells CASDGAEGRFRASGANVLTF. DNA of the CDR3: TGTGCCAGTGATGGGGCCGAAGGAAGATTCAGAGCCTCTGGGGCCAACGTCCTGACTTTC.

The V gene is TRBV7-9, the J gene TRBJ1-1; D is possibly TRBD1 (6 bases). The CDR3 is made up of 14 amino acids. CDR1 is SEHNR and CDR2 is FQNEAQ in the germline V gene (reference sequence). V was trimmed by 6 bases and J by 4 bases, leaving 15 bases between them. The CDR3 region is CASRMGAGATEAFF. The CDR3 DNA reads TGTGCCAGCAGAATGGGGGCGGGGGCCACTGAAGCTTTCTTT.

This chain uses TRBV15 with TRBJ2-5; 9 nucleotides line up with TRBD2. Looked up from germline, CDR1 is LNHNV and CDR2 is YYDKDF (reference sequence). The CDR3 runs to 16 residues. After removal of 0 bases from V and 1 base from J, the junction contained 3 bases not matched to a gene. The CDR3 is CATSRDLAGLQETQYF. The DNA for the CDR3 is TGTGCCACCAGCAGAGATCTAGCGGGACTCCAAGAGACCCAGTACTTC.

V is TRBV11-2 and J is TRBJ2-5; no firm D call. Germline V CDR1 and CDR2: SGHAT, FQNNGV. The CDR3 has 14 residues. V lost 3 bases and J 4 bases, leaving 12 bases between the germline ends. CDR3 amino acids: CASSFRTMRETQYF. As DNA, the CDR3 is TGTGCCAGCAGCTTCAGAACCATGAGAGAGACCCAGTACTTC. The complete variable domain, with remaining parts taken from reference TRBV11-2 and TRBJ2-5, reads EAGVAQSPRYKIIEKRQSVAFWCNPISGHATLYWYQQILGQGPKLLIQFQNNGVVDDSQLPKDRFSAERLKGVDSTLKIQPAKLEDSAVYLCASSFRTMRETQYFGPGTRLLVL.

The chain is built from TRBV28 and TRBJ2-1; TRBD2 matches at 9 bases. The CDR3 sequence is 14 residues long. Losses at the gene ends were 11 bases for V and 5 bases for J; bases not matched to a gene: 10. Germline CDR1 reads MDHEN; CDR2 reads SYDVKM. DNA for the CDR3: TGTGCCGCAGAGGCTAGCGGGATGAACAATGAGCAGTTCTTC. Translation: CAAEASGMNNEQFF.

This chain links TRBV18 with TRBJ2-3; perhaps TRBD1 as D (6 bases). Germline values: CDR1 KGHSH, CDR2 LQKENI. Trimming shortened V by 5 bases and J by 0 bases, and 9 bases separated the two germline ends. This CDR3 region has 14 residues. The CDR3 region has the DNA TGTGCCAGCTCATCTCAGGGGAGCACAGATACGCAGTATTTT. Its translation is CASSSQGSTDTQYF.

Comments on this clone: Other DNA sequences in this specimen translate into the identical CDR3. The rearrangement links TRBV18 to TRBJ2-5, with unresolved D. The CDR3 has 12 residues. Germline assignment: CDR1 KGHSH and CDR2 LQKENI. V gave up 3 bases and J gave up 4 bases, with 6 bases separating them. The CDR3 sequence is CASSPPRETQYF. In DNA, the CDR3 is TGTGCCAGCTCACCCCCCCGAGAGACCCAGTACTTC.

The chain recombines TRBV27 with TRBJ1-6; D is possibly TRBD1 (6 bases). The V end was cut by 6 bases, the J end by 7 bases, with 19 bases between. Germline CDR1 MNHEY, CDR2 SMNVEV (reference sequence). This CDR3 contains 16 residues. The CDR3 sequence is CASRDSPPRGNSPLHF. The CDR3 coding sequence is TGTGCCAGCAGGGACAGTCCCCCTCGAGGGAATTCACCCCTCCACTTT.

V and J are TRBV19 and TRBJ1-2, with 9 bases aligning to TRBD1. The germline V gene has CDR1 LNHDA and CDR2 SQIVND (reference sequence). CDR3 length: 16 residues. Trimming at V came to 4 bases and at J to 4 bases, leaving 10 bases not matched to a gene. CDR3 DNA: TGTGCCAGTAGTACCAACCCGGGACAGGGACCCTATGGCTACACCTTC. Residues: CASSTNPGQGPYGYTF.

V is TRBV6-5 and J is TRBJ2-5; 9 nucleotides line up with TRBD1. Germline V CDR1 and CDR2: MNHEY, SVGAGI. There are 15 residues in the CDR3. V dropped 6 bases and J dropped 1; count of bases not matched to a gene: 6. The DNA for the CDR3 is TGTGCCAGCAGAAGGGGACAGGGAGGCCAAGAGACCCAGTACTTC. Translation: CASRRGQGGQETQYF.

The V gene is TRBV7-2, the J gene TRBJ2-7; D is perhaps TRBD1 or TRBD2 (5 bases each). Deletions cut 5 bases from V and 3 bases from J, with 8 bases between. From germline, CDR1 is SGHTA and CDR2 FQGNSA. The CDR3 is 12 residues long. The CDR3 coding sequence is TGTGCCAGCAGCCGGGACGTCTACGAGCAGTACTTC. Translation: CASSRDVYEQYF.

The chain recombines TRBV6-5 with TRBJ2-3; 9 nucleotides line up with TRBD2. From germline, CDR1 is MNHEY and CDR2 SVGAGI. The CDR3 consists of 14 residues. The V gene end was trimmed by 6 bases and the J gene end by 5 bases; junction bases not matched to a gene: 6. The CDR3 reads CASRLAGGRDTQYF. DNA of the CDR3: TGTGCCAGCAGACTAGCGGGTGGTAGAGATACGCAGTATTTT.

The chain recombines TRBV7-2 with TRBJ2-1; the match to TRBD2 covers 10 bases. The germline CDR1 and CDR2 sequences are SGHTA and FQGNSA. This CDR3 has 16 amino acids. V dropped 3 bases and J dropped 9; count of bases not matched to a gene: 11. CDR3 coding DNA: TGTGCCAGCAGCTTTGGTCTAGCGGGAGTAAGAAGTGAGCAGTTCTTC. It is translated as CASSFGLAGVRSEQFF.

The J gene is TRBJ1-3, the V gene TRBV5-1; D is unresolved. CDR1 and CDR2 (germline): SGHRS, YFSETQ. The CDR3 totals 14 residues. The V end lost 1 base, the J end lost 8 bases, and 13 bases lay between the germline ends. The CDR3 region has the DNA TGCGCCAGCAGCTTGAGCAGCGGCGGGGACACCATATATTTT. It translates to CASSLSSGGDTIYF.

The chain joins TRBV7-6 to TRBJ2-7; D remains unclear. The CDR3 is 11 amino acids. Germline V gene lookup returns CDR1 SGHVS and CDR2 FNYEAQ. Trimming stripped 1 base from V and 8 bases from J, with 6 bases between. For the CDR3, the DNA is TGTGCCAGCAGCTTAGAGGGTCAGCAGTACTTC. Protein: CASSLEGQQYF.

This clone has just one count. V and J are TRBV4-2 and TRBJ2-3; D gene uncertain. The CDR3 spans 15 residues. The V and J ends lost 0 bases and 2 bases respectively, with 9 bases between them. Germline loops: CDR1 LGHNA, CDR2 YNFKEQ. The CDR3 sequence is CASSQEVWHTDTQYF. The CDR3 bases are TGTGCCAGCAGCCAAGAGGTCTGGCACACAGATACGCAGTATTTT.

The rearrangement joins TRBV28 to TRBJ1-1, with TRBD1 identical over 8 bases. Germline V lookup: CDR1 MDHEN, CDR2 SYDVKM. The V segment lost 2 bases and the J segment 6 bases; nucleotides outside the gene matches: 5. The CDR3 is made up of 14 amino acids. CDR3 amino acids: CASSLLQGASEAFF. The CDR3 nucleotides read TGTGCCAGCAGTTTACTCCAGGGGGCCTCTGAAGCTTTCTTT. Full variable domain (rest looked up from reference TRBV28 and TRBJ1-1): DVKVTQSSRYLVKRTGEKVFLECVQDMDHENMFWYRQDPGLGLRLIYFSYDVKMKEKGDIPEGYSVSREKKERFSLILESASTNQTSMYLCASSLLQGASEAFFGQGTRLTVV.

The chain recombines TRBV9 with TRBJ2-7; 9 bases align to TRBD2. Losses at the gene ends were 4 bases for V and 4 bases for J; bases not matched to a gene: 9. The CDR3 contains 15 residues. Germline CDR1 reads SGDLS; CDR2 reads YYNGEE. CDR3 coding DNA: TGTGCCAGCAGCCCCTTGTCTAGCGGGATTTACGAGCAGTACTTC. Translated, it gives CASSPLSSGIYEQYF.

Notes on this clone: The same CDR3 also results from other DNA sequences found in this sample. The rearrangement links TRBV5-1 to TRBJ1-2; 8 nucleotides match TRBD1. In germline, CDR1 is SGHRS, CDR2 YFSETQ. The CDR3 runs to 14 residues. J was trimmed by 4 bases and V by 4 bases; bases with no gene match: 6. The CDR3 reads CASSLGTGGYGYTF. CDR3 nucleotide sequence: TGCGCCAGCAGCCTCGGGACAGGCGGCTATGGCTACACCTTC.

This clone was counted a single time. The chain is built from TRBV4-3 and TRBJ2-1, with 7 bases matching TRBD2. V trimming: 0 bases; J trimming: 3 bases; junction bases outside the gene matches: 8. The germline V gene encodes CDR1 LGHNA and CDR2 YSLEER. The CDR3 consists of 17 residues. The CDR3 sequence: CASSQESSSGYYNEQFF. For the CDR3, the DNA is TGCGCCAGCAGCCAAGAGTCTTCTAGCGGATACTACAATGAGCAGTTCTTC.

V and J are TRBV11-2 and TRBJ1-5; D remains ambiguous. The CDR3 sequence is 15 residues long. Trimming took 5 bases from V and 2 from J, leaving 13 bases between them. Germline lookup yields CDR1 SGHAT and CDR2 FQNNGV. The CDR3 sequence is CASSPNSGGNQPQHF. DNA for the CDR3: TGTGCCAGCAGCCCTAATAGCGGGGGCAATCAGCCCCAGCATTTT.

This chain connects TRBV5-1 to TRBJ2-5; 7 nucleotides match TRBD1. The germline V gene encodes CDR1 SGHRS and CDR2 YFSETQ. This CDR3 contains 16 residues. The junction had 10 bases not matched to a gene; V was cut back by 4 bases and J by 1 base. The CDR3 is CASSQGTAAPQETQYF. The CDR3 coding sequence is TGCGCCAGCAGCCAAGGGACAGCCGCCCCCCAAGAGACCCAGTACTTC.